This section outlines one T cell receptor beta chain sequence together with its context. These data originate in a study of Ad26.COV2.S vaccination and SARS-CoV-2 variants. Generated by immunoSEQ multiplex PCR, the TCRdb table keeps only in-frame clones and is missing some. The sample lists more than 300,000 clones; around four fifths were seen once. Noted treatment: roughly 20 received Ad26.COV2.S at low or high dose, single or two shots; roughly five received placebo; per-sample allocation not given. Vaccine and placebo recipients were sampled on day 63 after the first injection. Germline V lookup: CDR1 SGHTA, CDR2 FQGNSA. This CDR3 region has 14 residues. V lost 2 bases and J lost 7, with 15 bases in between.

This sequence originates from a person between 18 and 59 years old who received the Ad26.COV2.S COVID-19 vaccine or a placebo. V gene TRBV7-2 combines with J gene TRBJ2-7; D is perhaps TRBD2 (6 bases). This specimen was peripheral blood, taken in a trial of Ad26.COV2.S vaccine versus placebo. The CDR3 loop reads CASSLRWGDLEQYF. In DNA, the CDR3 is TGTGCCAGCAGCTTAAGATGGGGGGACCTTGAGCAGTACTTC.